The entry below describes one T cell receptor (beta chain). What antigen it recognizes has not been identified. There are no base qualities to consult, and no much larger clone falls within one base. The entry originates in a study of shared clonotypes between healthy human individuals (dated by TCRdb to between 2020 and 2021). About the investigation overall: Two women and a few men aged 18 to 49 years were included in the cohort. To estimate repertoire size and how much clonotypes are shared between individuals, the study performed deep sequencing of blood TCR repertoires from roughly five healthy adults. For each donor, three plates each were used for CD4 naive and CD4 memory, two plates were used for CD8 naive, and one plate was used for CD8 memory. Between about 0.9 and 9 billion PBMCs per donor were obtained by leukapheresis. To increase sequencing depth and limit assay-specific biases, different laboratories used diverse techniques to prepare libraries and sequence TCR repertoires.

Measured from the cysteine to the phenylalanine, the CDR3 is 18 residues long. Just CDR3 DNA is preserved here, 54 bases in frame from base 1. The germline V gene (reference sequence) supplies CDR1 SGHNT and CDR2 YYREEE. V loses 0 bases, J loses 3 bases, and the germline ends lie 22 bases apart. Using the deep immunoSEQ assay, TCR CDR3 regions were amplified from genomic DNA by multiplex PCR. Genomic DNA extracted from each cell subset was distributed evenly over all wells of several immunoSEQ 96-well plates, and each plate served as one replicate. For sorted subsets, each replicate PCR was loaded with 150 to 250 ng genomic DNA, equivalent to about 30,000 T cell genomes. Purified libraries were quantified with a Qubit 3.0 fluorometer, sized on a Bioanalyzer 2100, and re-quantified with the KAPA Library Quantification kit. Every immunoSEQ 96-well plate was sequenced on a dedicated single-read 150-cycle Illumina NextSeq 550 flow cell. Regarding the original processing steps: Because the immunoSEQ output included only junctional sequences and no quality scores, the filtering could not be the same as the filtering used for full-length reads. To assign V/J genes and CDR3, sequences were annotated using PyIR, a Python wrapper for IgBLAST v1.9, with IMGT germline references. Reads were removed for weak V/J assignments (E-value above 1e-6), missing CDR3, stop codons, out-of-frame junctions, or ambiguous translated residues. V3J clonotypes were defined by identical inferred V gene, J gene, and CDR3 amino acid sequence. Percentage overlap between repertoires was calculated by dividing the number of shared unique clonotypes by the size of the smaller repertoire. Richness of each repertoire was evaluated using RTK rarefaction, the Chao1 estimator, and Recon v2.1 estimates of unobserved clonotypes. For all TCRbeta clonotypes obtained by the gDNA method from a few donors, generation probabilities were computed with OLGA. The table comes from immuneACCESS by way of TCRdb, which keeps in-frame sequences with V and J called. Part of the clones is missing from these tables; in studies checked, under half for an unresolved V gene and the rest for unknown reasons. The V and J calls and clone size come from that table; D and trimming were worked out from the DNA. The sample profile shows about 710,000 clones; approximately 77% of them were found once. The top ten clonotypes cover under 2% of the sample.

Healthy HIV-negative adults with no recently reported acute infections or vaccinations were included as donors. Every donor was a Caucasian adult residing in Nashville, Tennessee, USA. CD4+ T cells were enriched by magnetic negative selection, after which naive cells were positively selected on CD45RA and the negative fraction was taken as the memory subset. Blood was obtained by leukapheresis, after which PBMCs were separated by Ficoll-Histopaque density gradient centrifugation and cryopreserved in liquid nitrogen vapor phase. Analytical flow cytometry was used to check the purity and quantity of each magnetically sorted T cell population. Genomic DNA was isolated from every sorted fraction and measured by UV absorbance on a Nanodrop 2000c. Study-wide findings and limitations: Based on pairwise subsampling, the degree of clonotype sharing among donors was expected to be affected by sequencing depth. Clonotypes shared by all four sorted-subset donors showed higher generation probabilities than non-shared clonotypes. Naive subsets generally had larger estimated clonotype richness than memory subsets. Sampling was restricted to blood, and TCR repertoires in tissues likely differ from the TCR repertoires found in blood. Rarefaction of sorted-subset datasets indicated incomplete sequencing despite the large sequencing depth. Because the study included a small number of donors, the genetic and exposure-history diversity represented was limited. Approximately 4.8% of naive CD4, around 3.6% of naive CD8, 2.3% of memory CD4, and around 0.42% of memory CD8 clonotypes were shared across several donors.

Sequencing was done on a sample of memory CD4+ T cells sorted from blood. The sample's cell subset or site label, decoded: CD45RA-negative fraction. The source of this sequence is a woman under 40 in good health. The chain uses TRBV5-4 and TRBJ2-7; a tentative D match to TRBD2 spans 5 bases. The CDR3 in this case is CASSLDYKRNVKGYEQYF. The DNA sequence reads TGTGCCAGCAGCTTGGATTACAAGCGGAACGTCAAGGGCTACGAGCAGTACTTC.